These 20 T cell receptor beta chains came from one sample sequenced in a study of control samples from healthy donors and cancer patients. The data were produced by immunoSEQ multiplex PCR, yet TCRdb's version contains in-frame clones alone and is incomplete. Here the sample spans over 100,000 clones, over 85% being singletons. Sequences were obtained from blood. The receptor set was obtained from a man between 18 and 29 years old in good health.

V and J are TRBV7-6 and TRBJ1-4, with 9 nucleotides matching TRBD1. This CDR3 contains 15 residues. Germline CDR1 is SGHVS and CDR2 is FNYEAQ. The ends lost 4 bases at V and 6 bases at J; junction bases unmatched: 6. In nucleotides, the CDR3 is TGTGCCAGCAGCTCTCAGGGACAGGGTGATGAAAAACTGTTTTTT. Translated: CASSSQGQGDEKLFF.

The chain carries TRBV7-2 and TRBJ2-4; TRBD2 matches 9 bases. Trimming at V came to 2 bases and at J to 5 bases, leaving 4 bases not matched to a gene. CDR3 size: 15 residues. Germline V gene lookup returns CDR1 SGHTA and CDR2 FQGNSA. In nucleotides, the CDR3 is TGTGCCAGCAGCTTATGGGCGGGGGGGCAAAACATTCAGTACTTC. Translation gives CASSLWAGGQNIQYF.

The CDR3 region has the DNA TGTGCCAGCAGCTTAGCTGGGGCGGGAACCAGCTACGAGCAGTACTTC. Protein sequence: CASSLAGAGTSYEQYF. The chain carries TRBV11-2 and TRBJ2-7, with a possible D match to TRBD2 (6 bases). This CDR3 has 16 residues. V was cut by 1 base and J by 3 bases, with 16 bases left in between. Germline V gene data show CDR1 as SGHAT and CDR2 as FQNNGV.

This chain uses TRBV18 with TRBJ2-3; 7 bases are shared with TRBD1. CDR3 length equals 18 residues. Germline CDR1 is KGHSH and CDR2 is LQKENI. V lost 0 bases and J lost 0; bases outside the gene matches: 9. The CDR3 nucleotides are TGTGCCAGCTCACCACCCGGGATGACAGGGTCAAGCACAGATACGCAGTATTTT. Protein product: CASSPPGMTGSSTDTQYF.

The CDR3 loop is CASSHRDEQYF. The DNA of the CDR3 is TGTGCCAGCAGCCACAGGGACGAGCAGTACTTC. The chain joins TRBV3-1 (or the pseudogene TRBV3-2) to TRBJ2-7, with TRBD1 as a possible D gene (5 bases). Germline assignment: CDR1 LGHDT and CDR2 YNNKEL (reference sequence). The CDR3 contains 11 residues. V lost 3 bases, J lost 5 bases, and 5 bases lay in between.

The rearrangement links TRBV2 to TRBJ1-6, with D unclear. The CDR3 is made up of 14 amino acids. The germline V gene encodes CDR1 SNHLY and CDR2 FYNNEI. V shed 2 bases and J shed 5 bases, with 7 bases lying between them. This chain's CDR3 is CASSEWQDNSPLHF. CDR3 nucleotides: TGTGCCAGCAGTGAATGGCAGGATAATTCACCCCTCCACTTT.

The CDR3 is CASSLMASHTEAFF. DNA for the CDR3: TGTGCCAGCAGCTTAATGGCCAGTCACACTGAAGCTTTCTTT. J is TRBJ1-1 and V is TRBV11-1; no reliable D call. Trimming removed 2 bases from V and 3 bases from J, with 10 bases in between. Germline lookup yields CDR1 SGHAT and CDR2 FQDESV (reference sequence). The CDR3 covers 14 residues.

CDR3 bases: TGCGGTGGGGGGACGAACTATGGCTACACCTTC. Encoded protein: CGGGTNYGYTF. This chain links TRBV29-1 with TRBJ1-2; TRBD1 is a possible D gene (5 bases). CDR1 is SQVTM and CDR2 is ANQGSEA in the germline V gene. CDR3 length equals 11 residues.

V gene TRBV10-3 combines with J gene TRBJ1-2; TRBD1 agrees at 8 bases. CDR1 is ENHRY and CDR2 is SYGVKD in the germline V gene. CDR3 length: 15 amino acids. The J segment lost 1 base and the V segment lost 2 bases, leaving 3 bases of the junction unmatched. In nucleotides, the CDR3 is TGTGCCATCAGTGAGCCGGGACAGGTTAACTATGGCTACACCTTC. Amino acids: CAISEPGQVNYGYTF.

The chain employs TRBV25-1 and TRBJ1-5, with D possibly TRBD1 on 5 matching bases. CDR3 length: 14 amino acids. The V and J ends lost 4 bases and 1 base respectively, with 8 bases between them. Germline V gene data show CDR1 as MGHDK and CDR2 as SYGVNS. The CDR3 DNA reads TGTGCCAGCAGTGCTGGGGGGAGCAATCAGCCCCAGCATTTT. Its translation: CASSAGGSNQPQHF.

The chain carries TRBV2 and TRBJ1-2; TRBD1 agrees at 10 bases. J was trimmed by 8 bases and V by 6 bases; bases with no gene match: 9. CDR1 and CDR2 from the germline V gene are SNHLY and FYNNEI. CDR3 size: 14 residues. The CDR3 nucleotides are TGTGCCAGCAGGAAGGGACAGGGGATCGGAGGCTACACCTTC. This encodes CASRKGQGIGGYTF.

The chain links TRBV12-5 to TRBJ1-2, with D tentatively TRBD1 (6 bases). CDR1 is LGHNT and CDR2 is FRNRAP in the germline V gene. Trimming took 2 bases from V and 3 from J, leaving 16 bases between them. The CDR3 totals 16 residues. In DNA form, the CDR3 reads TGTGCTAGTGGTTTGCCTCTCCCCACAGGGTACTATGGCTACACCTTC. Translation: CASGLPLPTGYYGYTF.

V gene TRBV12-3 or TRBV12-4 combines with J gene TRBJ1-1, with D unresolved. This CDR3 is 13 amino acids long. Between the trimmed V and J ends, which lost 6 bases and 4 bases, there was a span of 12 bases. CDR3 in amino acids: CASSPGLGTEAFF. CDR3 coding DNA: TGTGCCAGCAGCCCGGGCTTAGGCACTGAAGCTTTCTTT.

J is TRBJ2-7 and V is TRBV18; TRBD1 matches 7 bases. The length of the CDR3 is 14 residues. Looked up from germline, CDR1 is KGHSH and CDR2 is LQKENI. The junction had 2 bases not matched to a gene; V was cut back by 3 bases and J by 0 bases. The CDR3 bases are TGTGCCAGCTCACCGGGACAGAACTCCTACGAGCAGTACTTC. Amino acid sequence: CASSPGQNSYEQYF.

The chain combines TRBV3-1 (or the pseudogene TRBV3-2) with TRBJ2-7, with no clear D. The V end was cut by 0 bases, the J end by 7 bases, with 7 bases between. This CDR3 is built from 12 residues. The V gene's germline CDR1 is LGHDT and CDR2 YNNKEL (reference sequence). The DNA of the CDR3 is TGTGCCAGCAGCCAAGACCGGTTGGAGCAGTACTTC. Translating it yields CASSQDRLEQYF.

The chain combines TRBV2 with TRBJ1-1; D call uncertain. Trimming removed 4 bases at V and 1 base at J, with 10 bases between. The CDR3 runs 14 residues. Germline CDR1 is SNHLY and CDR2 is FYNNEI. For the CDR3, the DNA is TGTGCCAGCAGTGGGTCCGTCACGAACACTGAAGCTTTCTTT. It codes for CASSGSVTNTEAFF.

V usage is TRBV19 and J usage is TRBJ1-5; D gene uncertain. Germline CDR1 LNHDA, CDR2 SQIVND (reference sequence). The CDR3 runs 15 residues. The V and J ends lost 7 bases and 5 bases respectively, with 18 bases between them. CDR3 coding DNA: TGTGCCAGTACCAGTATTCAAACTCGTGATCAGCCCCAGCATTTT. Encoded protein: CASTSIQTRDQPQHF.

This chain connects TRBV25-1 to TRBJ2-5, with 12 bases lining up with TRBD1. The V gene's germline CDR1 is MGHDK and CDR2 SYGVNS. V dropped 4 bases and J dropped 5; count of bases not matched to a gene: 5. The CDR3 consists of 15 residues. The CDR3 DNA is TGTGCCAGCAGTGGGGACAGGGGGCGAGTGGAGACCCAGTACTTC. Protein: CASSGDRGRVETQYF.

The chain joins TRBV7-9 to TRBJ1-5; TRBD1 matches at 7 bases. J lost 5 bases, V lost 5 bases, and 9 bases had no gene match. CDR1 and CDR2 from the germline V gene are SEHNR and FQNEAQ (reference sequence). The CDR3 is 15 amino acids. For the CDR3, the DNA is TGTGCCAGCAGCCCCAGGGGGGGAATATATCAGCCCCAGCATTTT. As protein: CASSPRGGIYQPQHF.

The rearrangement links TRBV2 to TRBJ2-5, with D possibly matching TRBD2 (6 bases). V lost 4 bases, J lost 5 bases, and 17 bases lay in between. Germline V gene data show CDR1 as SNHLY and CDR2 as FYNNEI. The CDR3 totals 15 residues. As DNA, the CDR3 is TGTGCCAGCAGTGCTTCCGGGAGTTTTGTGGAGACCCAGTACTTC. Translating gives CASSASGSFVETQYF.